The 22 T cell receptor beta chains reported below all come from one sample, sequenced in a study of T cells in localized non-small cell lung cancer. Here immunoSEQ multiplex PCR was the method, and the copy in TCRdb shows in-frame clones only, minus some. This sample has around 80,000 clones, with about 78% found just once. The material sequenced was PBMCs, taken before any cancer treatment. The origin of the receptors is a man aged 35 to 69 with stage II squamous cell lung carcinoma.

The V and J genes are TRBV30 and TRBJ1-5; no firm D call. V was trimmed by 3 bases and J by 3 bases, leaving 9 bases between them. This CDR3 is 13 amino acids long. CDR1 is GTSNPN and CDR2 is SVGIG in the germline V gene (reference sequence). CDR3 loop: CAWSGSVNQPQHF. CDR3 in DNA: TGTGCCTGGAGCGGCTCAGTCAATCAGCCCCAGCATTTT.

CDR3 amino acids: CASSLVVRGEQFF. Here the CDR3 DNA reads TGTGCCAGCAGCTTAGTAGTCCGGGGTGAGCAGTTCTTC. The chain has TRBV7-6 and TRBJ2-1; D may be TRBD2 (5 bases). Trimming took off 1 base at V and 9 bases at J, with 10 bases between the two ends. Germline assignment: CDR1 SGHVS and CDR2 FNYEAQ. The CDR3 spans 13 residues.

The chain uses TRBV7-3 and TRBJ2-7, with 9 bases that match TRBD2. The V gene's germline CDR1 is SGHTA and CDR2 FQGTGA. The CDR3 is made up of 15 amino acids. With V trimmed by 1 base and J by 7 bases, 8 bases remained unmatched. The CDR3 bases are TGTGCCAGCAGCTTAATGGCTAGCGGGAACGAAGAGCAGTACTTC. Residues: CASSLMASGNEEQYF. Filled out from reference TRBV7-3 and TRBJ2-7, the complete variable domain reads GAGVSQTPSNKVTEKGKYVELRCDPISGHTALYWYRQSLGQGPEFLIYFQGTGAADDSGLPNDRFFAVRPEGSVSTLKIQRTERGDSAVYLCASSLMASGNEEQYFGPGTRLTVT.

This chain joins TRBV28 and TRBJ1-1; D unresolved. Germline V lookup: CDR1 MDHEN, CDR2 SYDVKM. The CDR3 runs 12 residues. V lost 2 bases to trimming and J lost 4 bases, with 5 bases between them. CDR3 sequence (DNA): TGTGCCAGCAGTTTACAGAGCACTGAAGCTTTCTTT. Translated, it gives CASSLQSTEAFF.

The chain joins TRBV20-1 to TRBJ1-4; no definite D call. The CDR3 is 11 amino acids. From germline, CDR1 is DFQATT and CDR2 SNEGSKA (reference sequence). Between the trimmed V and J ends, which lost 7 bases and 7 bases, there was a span of 10 bases. The CDR3 coding sequence is TGCAGTGGACTAAGCCTTGAAAAACTGTTTTTT. Translated: CSGLSLEKLFF.

The chain recombines TRBV7-9 with TRBJ2-7, with D hard to call. The CDR3 length is 13 residues. The germline CDR1 and CDR2 sequences are SEHNR and FQNEAQ (reference sequence). The V end was cut by 6 bases, the J end by 5 bases, with 14 bases between. CDR3 in amino acids: CASRQGIGNEQYF. The CDR3 DNA sequence: TGTGCCAGCAGGCAAGGGATTGGGAACGAGCAGTACTTC.

V and J are TRBV6-5 and TRBJ2-7; 8 bases are shared with TRBD1. Germline CDR1 and CDR2: MNHEY and SVGAGI. The CDR3 runs 15 residues. The V and J ends lost 6 bases and 0 bases, in that order; junction bases with no gene match: 7. CDR3: CASSPDRGPSYEQYF. In DNA form, the CDR3 reads TGTGCCAGCAGCCCCGACAGGGGTCCCTCCTACGAGCAGTACTTC.

CDR3 DNA sequence: TGTGCCAGCAGGGCGGGGCTAGCGGGCAATGAGCAGTTCTTC. Translation: CASRAGLAGNEQFF. The genes are TRBV6-5 and TRBJ2-1; 8 positions agree with TRBD2. There are 14 residues in the CDR3. Germline V CDR1 and CDR2: MNHEY, SVGAGI. J gave up 6 bases and V 6 bases, and 7 bases lay outside the gene matches.

V gene TRBV19 combines with J gene TRBJ1-2, with TRBD1 matching over 7 bases. Germline CDR1 and CDR2: LNHDA and SQIVND (reference sequence). The CDR3 runs 15 residues. V dropped 3 bases and J dropped 6; count of bases not matched to a gene: 10. CDR3 sequence: CASSIDRALGDGYTF. The CDR3 DNA reads as TGTGCCAGTAGTATCGACAGGGCCCTCGGGGATGGCTACACCTTC.

The gene calls are TRBV19 and TRBJ2-4, with D possibly matching TRBD2 (5 bases). V was trimmed by 4 bases and J by 4 bases, leaving 23 bases between them. From germline, CDR1 is LNHDA and CDR2 SQIVND (reference sequence). The length of the CDR3 is 18 residues. CDR3 amino acids: CASSNVRRGRAEKNIQYF. The CDR3 nucleotides are TGTGCCAGTAGTAATGTAAGGAGAGGGAGAGCGGAAAAAAACATTCAGTACTTC.

V is TRBV5-1 and J is TRBJ1-2; the match to TRBD1 covers 8 bases. The trim removed 5 bases at V and 4 bases at J, leaving 4 bases unmatched. This CDR3 comprises 13 residues. Germline V CDR1 and CDR2: SGHRS, YFSETQ. CDR3 residues: CASSNTGGYGYTF. The CDR3 nucleotides read TGCGCCAGCAGTAACACAGGGGGCTATGGCTACACCTTC.

V is TRBV30 and J is TRBJ1-3; D gene uncertain. This CDR3 spans 13 amino acids. V lost 0 bases and J 4 bases, leaving 7 bases between the germline ends. The germline V gene encodes CDR1 GTSNPN and CDR2 SVGIG (reference sequence). CDR3 sequence (DNA): TGTGCCTGGAGTGTACTTGGGGGAAACACCATATATTTT. This codes for CAWSVLGGNTIYF.

This chain connects TRBV10-3 to TRBJ2-5; TRBD1 agrees at 7 bases. V shed 2 bases, J shed 5 bases, and the junction held 11 bases outside the gene matches. Germline V lookup: CDR1 ENHRY, CDR2 SYGVKD. This CDR3 spans 16 amino acids. This CDR3 reads CAISEGKTGWLETQYF. The CDR3, as DNA: TGTGCCATCAGTGAGGGAAAGACAGGGTGGTTGGAGACCCAGTACTTC.

In DNA, the CDR3 is TGTGCCAGCTCACCCCGTGGGGAGCAGTACTTC. Translated: CASSPRGEQYF. The chain has TRBV18 and TRBJ2-7; D not certain. The CDR3 runs 11 residues. Trimming left V 3 bases short and J 7 bases short, with 7 bases between. From germline, CDR1 is KGHSH and CDR2 LQKENI.

V gene TRBV5-1 combines with J gene TRBJ2-7; 8 positions match TRBD1. There are 14 residues in the CDR3. Germline V lookup: CDR1 SGHRS, CDR2 YFSETQ. The V segment lost 5 bases and the J segment 2 bases; nucleotides outside the gene matches: 6. CDR3 bases: TGCGCCAGCAGACTGGGACAGGATACCTACGAGCAGTACTTC. Protein: CASRLGQDTYEQYF. The full variable domain, with the rest looked up from reference TRBV5-1 and TRBJ2-7, is KAGVTQTPRYLIKTRGQQVTLSCSPISGHRSVSWYQQTPGQGLQFLFEYFSETQRNKGNFPGRFSGRQFSNSRSEMNVSTLELGDSALYLCASRLGQDTYEQYFGPGTRLTVT.

This chain links TRBV7-6 with TRBJ2-1; maybe TRBD1 (5 bases). This CDR3 contains 13 residues. Germline lookup yields CDR1 SGHVS and CDR2 FNYEAQ. Deletions cut 1 base from V and 9 bases from J, with 10 bases between. The CDR3 loop is CASSLGGQGEQFF. CDR3 nucleotide sequence: TGTGCCAGCAGCTTAGGGGGCCAGGGTGAGCAGTTCTTC.

CDR3 amino acids: CASSSAGGREQYF. CDR3 coding DNA: TGTGCCAGCAGCTCAGCGGGGGGCAGGGAGCAGTACTTC. V is TRBV7-2 and J is TRBJ2-7, with 9 bases that match TRBD2. The CDR3 has 13 amino acids. Trimming cost V 4 bases and J 7 bases; bases outside gene matches: 5. The germline V gene encodes CDR1 SGHTA and CDR2 FQGNSA.

This clone was counted a few times. The chain recombines TRBV20-1 with TRBJ2-3; D unclear. V was trimmed by 5 bases and J by 6 bases, leaving 9 bases between them. The CDR3 covers 11 residues. The V gene's germline CDR1 is DFQATT and CDR2 SNEGSKA (reference sequence). CDR3 sequence (DNA): TGCAGTGCTCCGGGTCTGGATACGCAGTATTTT. It translates to CSAPGLDTQYF.

The chain employs TRBV28 and TRBJ1-2, with 8 bases lining up with TRBD1. This CDR3 spans 14 amino acids. V lost 6 bases to trimming and J lost 4 bases; unmatched junction nucleotides: 7. Germline V gives CDR1 MDHEN, CDR2 SYDVKM. This CDR3 is CASSQGQGSYGYTF. For the CDR3, the DNA is TGTGCCAGCAGCCAAGGACAGGGATCCTATGGCTACACCTTC.

J is TRBJ1-1 and V is TRBV5-1, with 8 bases aligning to TRBD1. The CDR3 contains 15 residues. The V gene's germline CDR1 is SGHRS and CDR2 YFSETQ. J lost 1 base, V lost 4 bases, and 6 bases had no gene match. CDR3 nucleotides: TGCGCCAGCAGCCTAGATGGACAGGGGAACACTGAAGCTTTCTTT. It is translated as CASSLDGQGNTEAFF.

The sample holds a few counts of this clone. The rearrangement links TRBV7-2 to TRBJ2-7; no reliable D call. Germline V lookup: CDR1 SGHTA, CDR2 FQGNSA. CDR3 length equals 14 residues. Between the trimmed V and J ends, which lost 1 base and 6 bases, there was a span of 13 bases. The CDR3 coding sequence is TGTGCCAGCAGCTTAGGCCCCTCTTCCCCCGAGCAGTACTTC. Protein product: CASSLGPSSPEQYF.

The chain couples TRBV5-8 to TRBJ1-4, with D perhaps matching TRBD1 (5 bases). The CDR3 is 16 residues long. Per germline, CDR1 SGHTS and CDR2 YDEGEE. Trimming took off 4 bases at V and 0 bases at J, with 13 bases between the two ends. Written as DNA, the CDR3 is TGTGCCAGCAGCCCGGGGGACGGGCCAACTAATGAAAAACTGTTTTTT. As protein: CASSPGDGPTNEKLFF.